These T cell receptor beta chains were read from a single sample in a study of cytomegalovirus exposure and HLA in healthy donors. Repertoires were generated with immunoSEQ multiplex PCR, while TCRdb's copy carries only in-frame clones and drops some. Among roughly 120,000 clones listed, 65% to 85% were seen once. Source material: PBMCs. These receptors were obtained from a man in his fifties in good health and CMV-seronegative. CDR3s include the opening cysteine and the closing phenylalanine or tryptophan. D genes are given only for firm matches. Clone size appears in some rows only: once, few, many, or a class for an expanded clone.

D gene: NA; J gene: TRBJ2-7; clone size: NA; V gene: TRBV29-1; CDR3 protein: CSSGSNEQYF; CDR3 DNA: TGCAGCTCCGGGAGTAACGAGCAGTACTTC
D gene: NA; J gene: TRBJ2-5; clone size: once; V gene: TRBV28; CDR3 protein: CASSTTPAHIQYF; CDR3 DNA: TGTGCCAGCAGTACGACTCCTGCCCATATCCAGTACTTC
D gene: NA; J gene: TRBJ2-3; clone size: NA; V gene: TRBV7-9; CDR3 protein: CASSSQLSYTDTQYF; CDR3 DNA: TGTGCCAGCAGCTCTCAACTTAGCTACACAGATACGCAGTATTTT
D gene: NA; J gene: TRBJ1-5; clone size: NA; V gene: TRBV7-2; CDR3 protein: CASSLKGRGGESQPQHF; CDR3 DNA: TGTGCCAGCAGCCTCAAGGGACGGGGGGGTGAGAGTCAGCCCCAGCATTTT
D gene: NA; J gene: TRBJ1-5; clone size: NA; V gene: TRBV7-2; CDR3 protein: CASSLDPGGSGQPQHF; CDR3 DNA: TGTGCCAGCAGCTTAGACCCCGGGGGGAGCGGTCAGCCCCAGCATTTT
D gene: TRBD2; J gene: TRBJ2-7; clone size: few; V gene: TRBV5-6; CDR3 protein: CASSLVLAEAYEQYF; CDR3 DNA: TGTGCCAGCAGTTTGGTACTAGCGGAGGCCTACGAGCAGTACTTC
D gene: TRBD1; J gene: TRBJ2-1; clone size: few; V gene: TRBV7-3; CDR3 protein: CASSLSSTTGQGAYNEQFF; CDR3 DNA: TGTGCCAGCAGCTTATCAAGCACCACGGGACAGGGGGCCTACAATGAGCAGTTCTTC
D gene: TRBD1; J gene: TRBJ1-5; clone size: once; V gene: TRBV7-2; CDR3 protein: CASSWSGGEGNQPQHF; CDR3 DNA: TGTGCCAGCAGCTGGTCAGGGGGCGAAGGCAATCAGCCCCAGCATTTT
D gene: TRBD1; J gene: TRBJ1-5; clone size: NA; V gene: TRBV28; CDR3 protein: CASSLPQTQGSNQPQHF; CDR3 DNA: TGTGCCAGCAGTTTACCCCAGACACAGGGGAGTAATCAGCCCCAGCATTTT
D gene: NA; J gene: TRBJ2-3; clone size: few; V gene: TRBV4-1; CDR3 protein: CASSRSGESDTQYF; CDR3 DNA: TGCGCCAGCAGCCGTTCCGGGGAGTCAGATACGCAGTATTTT
D gene: TRBD1; J gene: TRBJ1-4; clone size: NA; V gene: TRBV7-2; CDR3 protein: CASSRQGSANEKLFF; CDR3 DNA: TGTGCCAGCAGCAGACAGGGATCGGCTAATGAAAAACTGTTTTTT
D gene: TRBD2; J gene: TRBJ2-5; clone size: NA; V gene: TRBV9; CDR3 protein: CASSGPSGRARETQYF; CDR3 DNA: TGTGCCAGCAGCGGACCTAGCGGGAGGGCCCGAGAGACCCAGTACTTC
D gene: TRBD1; J gene: TRBJ1-5; clone size: NA; V gene: TRBV11-2; CDR3 protein: CASSRDRGNQPQHF; CDR3 DNA: TGTGCCAGCAGCCGGGACAGGGGAAATCAGCCCCAGCATTTT
D gene: NA; J gene: TRBJ2-7; clone size: NA; V gene: TRBV7-3; CDR3 protein: CASSMSGSSSHEQYF; CDR3 DNA: TGTGCCAGCAGTATGTCGGGAAGTAGTAGCCACGAGCAGTACTTC
D gene: TRBD2; J gene: TRBJ2-7; clone size: NA; V gene: TRBV6-5; CDR3 protein: CASRLRSGTSYEQYF; CDR3 DNA: TGTGCCAGCAGGCTTCGTAGCGGGACGAGCTACGAGCAGTACTTC
D gene: NA; J gene: TRBJ1-4; clone size: NA; V gene: TRBV7-8; CDR3 protein: CASSPLRVATNEKLFF; CDR3 DNA: TGTGCCAGCAGCCCCCTGAGGGTTGCAACTAATGAAAAACTGTTTTTT
D gene: NA; J gene: TRBJ1-5; clone size: NA; V gene: TRBV28; CDR3 protein: CASTQGFGNQPQHF; CDR3 DNA: TGTGCCAGTACTCAGGGCTTTGGCAATCAGCCCCAGCATTTT
D gene: NA; J gene: TRBJ2-1; clone size: NA; V gene: TRBV28; CDR3 protein: CASRPGVTYNEQFF; CDR3 DNA: TGTGCCAGCAGGCCAGGGGTTACATACAATGAGCAGTTCTTC
D gene: NA; J gene: TRBJ1-2; clone size: once; V gene: TRBV27; CDR3 protein: CASLGRDGYTF; CDR3 DNA: TGTGCCAGCCTCGGGCGGGATGGCTACACCTTC
D gene: NA; J gene: TRBJ2-1; clone size: NA; V gene: TRBV7-3; CDR3 protein: CASSSPGGNYNEQFF; CDR3 DNA: TGTGCCAGCAGCTCCCCGGGGGGCAACTACAATGAGCAGTTCTTC
D gene: TRBD1; J gene: TRBJ1-5; clone size: NA; V gene: TRBV27; CDR3 protein: CASSPRDRATQPQHF; CDR3 DNA: TGTGCCAGCAGTCCACGGGACAGGGCTACTCAGCCCCAGCATTTT
D gene: TRBD2; J gene: TRBJ2-2; clone size: NA; V gene: TRBV11-3; CDR3 protein: CASSPLAGGGTGELFF; CDR3 DNA: TGTGCCAGCAGCCCCTTAGCGGGAGGGGGCACCGGGGAGCTGTTTTTT
D gene: TRBD2; J gene: TRBJ2-1; clone size: few; V gene: TRBV7-7; CDR3 protein: CASSFGVAGQNEQFF; CDR3 DNA: TGTGCCAGCAGCTTTGGAGTAGCGGGTCAAAATGAGCAGTTCTTC
D gene: NA; J gene: TRBJ2-3; clone size: NA; V gene: TRBV11-2; CDR3 protein: CASSLDFGDTQYF; CDR3 DNA: TGTGCCAGCAGCTTAGATTTCGGAGATACGCAGTATTTT
D gene: NA; J gene: TRBJ1-2; clone size: NA; V gene: TRBV7-9; CDR3 protein: CASSSTHQGNYGYTF; CDR3 DNA: TGTGCCAGCAGCTCTACCCACCAGGGTAACTATGGCTACACCTTC
D gene: NA; J gene: TRBJ2-7; clone size: NA; V gene: TRBV11-2; CDR3 protein: CASSLVSRGYEQYF; CDR3 DNA: TGTGCCAGCAGCTTAGTATCACGGGGCTACGAGCAGTACTTC
D gene: NA; J gene: TRBJ1-6; clone size: few; V gene: TRBV5-1; CDR3 protein: CASSLEGGPGNSPLHF; CDR3 DNA: TGCGCCAGCAGCTTGGAGGGGGGGCCAGGAAATTCACCCCTCCACTTT
D gene: TRBD2; J gene: TRBJ2-5; clone size: NA; V gene: TRBV19; CDR3 protein: CASSMWGGVQETQYF; CDR3 DNA: TGTGCCAGTAGTATGTGGGGGGGGGTCCAAGAGACCCAGTACTTC
D gene: TRBD1; J gene: TRBJ2-7; clone size: NA; V gene: TRBV7-9; CDR3 protein: CASSHRTGGWGEQYF; CDR3 DNA: TGTGCCAGCAGCCACCGGACAGGGGGCTGGGGCGAGCAGTACTTC
D gene: TRBD1; J gene: TRBJ2-5; clone size: NA; V gene: TRBV6-1; CDR3 protein: CASSEAAGQGRETQYF; CDR3 DNA: TGTGCCAGCAGTGAAGCGGCGGGACAGGGGAGGGAGACCCAGTACTTC
D gene: NA; J gene: TRBJ1-6; clone size: NA; V gene: TRBV7-2; CDR3 protein: CASSSPSAREPLHF; CDR3 DNA: TGTGCCAGCAGCTCACCATCGGCCCGGGAACCCCTCCACTTT
D gene: NA; J gene: TRBJ1-1; clone size: NA; V gene: TRBV6-5; CDR3 protein: CASSSGFGREAFF; CDR3 DNA: TGTGCCAGCAGTAGCGGATTTGGGCGTGAAGCTTTCTTT
D gene: NA; J gene: TRBJ1-5; clone size: NA; V gene: TRBV28; CDR3 protein: CASRLIKGQPQHF; CDR3 DNA: TGTGCCAGCAGGCTGATTAAGGGGCAGCCCCAGCATTTT
D gene: NA; J gene: TRBJ1-1; clone size: once; V gene: TRBV19; CDR3 protein: CASSIGGPNTEAFF; CDR3 DNA: TGTGCCAGTAGTATAGGGGGGCCGAACACTGAAGCTTTCTTT
D gene: NA; J gene: TRBJ2-3; clone size: NA; V gene: TRBV6-5; CDR3 protein: CASSAGFSTDTQYF; CDR3 DNA: TGTGCCAGCAGTGCAGGGTTTAGCACAGATACGCAGTATTTT
D gene: TRBD1; J gene: TRBJ2-7; clone size: NA; V gene: TRBV6-5; CDR3 protein: CASSYQDRGYEQYF; CDR3 DNA: TGTGCCAGCAGTTACCAGGACAGGGGGTACGAGCAGTACTTC
D gene: NA; J gene: TRBJ1-4; clone size: NA; V gene: TRBV28; CDR3 protein: CASSFLDTANEKLFF; CDR3 DNA: TGTGCCAGCAGTTTTTTGGACACGGCTAATGAAAAACTGTTTTTT
D gene: TRBD1; J gene: TRBJ2-1; clone size: NA; V gene: TRBV9; CDR3 protein: CASSPDPDRGYGEQFF; CDR3 DNA: TGTGCCAGCAGCCCAGACCCGGACAGGGGGTATGGTGAGCAGTTCTTC
D gene: TRBD1; J gene: TRBJ1-5; clone size: NA; V gene: TRBV13; CDR3 protein: CASSSPDRGGQPQHF; CDR3 DNA: TGTGCCAGCAGCTCCCCGGACAGGGGAGGACAGCCCCAGCATTTT
D gene: NA; J gene: TRBJ2-3; clone size: NA; V gene: TRBV6-4; CDR3 protein: CASKGDRRKLVGDTQYF; CDR3 DNA: TGTGCCAGCAAAGGGGATAGGCGGAAGCTTGTCGGAGATACGCAGTATTTT
D gene: TRBD2; J gene: TRBJ2-2; clone size: NA; V gene: TRBV9; CDR3 protein: CASSLREGTGELFF; CDR3 DNA: TGTGCCAGCAGCCTCAGGGAGGGCACCGGGGAGCTGTTTTTT
D gene: NA; J gene: TRBJ1-1; clone size: NA; V gene: TRBV11-3; CDR3 protein: CASSLEGNTEAFF; CDR3 DNA: TGTGCCAGCAGCTTGGAGGGGAACACTGAAGCTTTCTTT
D gene: TRBD1; J gene: TRBJ2-7; clone size: NA; V gene: TRBV12-5; CDR3 protein: CASGGRQGSSYEQYF; CDR3 DNA: TGTGCTAGTGGGGGAAGACAGGGCAGCTCCTACGAGCAGTACTTC
D gene: TRBD1; J gene: TRBJ2-1; clone size: NA; V gene: TRBV5-4; CDR3 protein: CASSLDRGLYNEQFF; CDR3 DNA: TGTGCCAGCAGTCTGGACAGGGGGCTCTACAATGAGCAGTTCTTC
D gene: TRBD1; J gene: TRBJ2-3; clone size: NA; V gene: TRBV27; CDR3 protein: CASSLPEDRGGDTQYF; CDR3 DNA: TGTGCCAGCAGTCTCCCCGAGGACAGGGGAGGAGATACGCAGTATTTT
D gene: TRBD2; J gene: TRBJ2-1; clone size: NA; V gene: TRBV4-3; CDR3 protein: CASSQGSGTSGNEQFF; CDR3 DNA: TGCGCCAGCAGCCAAGGGTCCGGGACTAGCGGCAATGAGCAGTTCTTC
D gene: NA; J gene: TRBJ2-2; clone size: NA; V gene: TRBV18; CDR3 protein: CASSTGTPNTGELFF; CDR3 DNA: TGTGCCAGCTCGACTGGCACTCCGAACACCGGGGAGCTGTTTTTT
D gene: NA; J gene: TRBJ2-1; clone size: NA; V gene: TRBV6-6; CDR3 protein: CASRGPVGGEQFF; CDR3 DNA: TGTGCCAGCAGGGGACCGGTCGGGGGTGAGCAGTTCTTC
D gene: NA; J gene: TRBJ1-3; clone size: NA; V gene: TRBV21-1; CDR3 protein: CASGRTSGNTIYF; CDR3 DNA: TGTGCCAGCGGGCGCACGTCTGGAAACACCATATATTTT
D gene: NA; J gene: TRBJ1-1; clone size: few; V gene: TRBV4-1; CDR3 protein: CASSQVGSNTEAFF; CDR3 DNA: TGCGCCAGCAGCCAAGTTGGTAGTAACACTGAAGCTTTCTTT
D gene: NA; J gene: TRBJ1-4; clone size: NA; V gene: TRBV7-8; CDR3 protein: CASSRGGFNEKLFF; CDR3 DNA: TGTGCCAGCAGCCGTGGGGGGTTCAATGAAAAACTGTTTTTT
D gene: NA; J gene: TRBJ2-7; clone size: NA; V gene: TRBV30; CDR3 protein: CACVGDRDEQYF; CDR3 DNA: TGTGCCTGCGTGGGAGATAGGGACGAGCAGTACTTC
D gene: NA; J gene: TRBJ1-1; clone size: once; V gene: TRBV7-9; CDR3 protein: CSIRAGNTEAFF; CDR3 DNA: TGTTCCATACGAGCGGGGAACACTGAAGCTTTCTTT
D gene: NA; J gene: TRBJ2-1; clone size: NA; V gene: TRBV28; CDR3 protein: CASSLTSWGVNEQFF; CDR3 DNA: TGTGCCAGCAGTTTAACCTCGTGGGGGGTCAATGAGCAGTTCTTC
D gene: NA; J gene: TRBJ1-1; clone size: NA; V gene: TRBV15; CDR3 protein: CTTSIEGSVSAEAFF; CDR3 DNA: TGTACCACCAGCATTGAGGGTTCAGTCTCCGCTGAAGCTTTCTTT
D gene: NA; J gene: TRBJ1-1; clone size: NA; V gene: TRBV11-1; CDR3 protein: CASSEKRRNTEAFF; CDR3 DNA: TGTGCCAGCAGCGAAAAACGGAGGAACACTGAAGCTTTCTTT
D gene: NA; J gene: TRBJ1-4; clone size: NA; V gene: TRBV5-4; CDR3 protein: CARPGSTNEKLFF; CDR3 DNA: TGTGCGCGACCGGGGTCTACGAATGAAAAACTGTTTTTT